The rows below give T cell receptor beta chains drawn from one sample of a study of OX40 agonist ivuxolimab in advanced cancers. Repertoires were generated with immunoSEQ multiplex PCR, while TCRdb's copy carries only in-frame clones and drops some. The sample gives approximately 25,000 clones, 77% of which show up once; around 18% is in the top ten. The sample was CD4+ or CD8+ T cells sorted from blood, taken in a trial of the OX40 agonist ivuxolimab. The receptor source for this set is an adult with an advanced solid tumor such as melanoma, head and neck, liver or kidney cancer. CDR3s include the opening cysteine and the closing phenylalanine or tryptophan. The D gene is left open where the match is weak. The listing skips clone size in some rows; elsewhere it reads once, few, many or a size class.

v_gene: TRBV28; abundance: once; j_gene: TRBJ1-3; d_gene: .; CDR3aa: CASSRQVSGNTIYF; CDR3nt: TGTGCCAGCAGCCGACAAGTCTCTGGAAACACCATATATTTT
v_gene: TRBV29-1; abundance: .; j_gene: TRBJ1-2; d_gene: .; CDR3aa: CSVGGREDYGYTF; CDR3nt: TGCAGCGTTGGGGGCAGGGAGGACTATGGCTACACCTTC
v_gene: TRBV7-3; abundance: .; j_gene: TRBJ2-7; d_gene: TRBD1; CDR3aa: CASSQTGKGSYEQYF; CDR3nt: TGTGCCAGCAGTCAGACAGGGAAGGGGTCCTACGAGCAGTACTTC
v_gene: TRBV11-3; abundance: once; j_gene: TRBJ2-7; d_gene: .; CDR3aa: CASSPGVGYEQYF; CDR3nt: TGTGCCAGCAGCCCTGGTGTAGGCTACGAGCAGTACTTC
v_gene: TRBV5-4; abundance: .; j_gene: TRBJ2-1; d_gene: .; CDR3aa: CASSLGIPGTDEQFF; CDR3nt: TGTGCCAGCAGCTTGGGTATCCCAGGGACCGATGAGCAGTTCTTC
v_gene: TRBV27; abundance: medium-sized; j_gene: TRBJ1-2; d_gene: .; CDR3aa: CASSLEGNYGYTF; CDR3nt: TGTGCCAGCAGTTTGGAGGGGAACTATGGCTACACCTTC
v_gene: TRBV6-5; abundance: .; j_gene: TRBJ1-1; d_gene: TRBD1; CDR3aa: CASSLTGGSTEAFF; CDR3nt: TGTGCCAGCAGTTTAACAGGGGGGAGCACTGAAGCTTTCTTT
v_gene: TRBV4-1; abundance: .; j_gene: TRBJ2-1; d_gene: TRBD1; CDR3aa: CASSHGTGLGEQFF; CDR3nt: TGCGCCAGCAGCCACGGGACAGGATTAGGGGAGCAGTTCTTC
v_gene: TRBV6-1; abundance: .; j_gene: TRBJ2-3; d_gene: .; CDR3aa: CASLAFRGTDTQYF; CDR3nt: TGTGCCAGCCTAGCGTTTAGGGGCACAGATACGCAGTATTTT
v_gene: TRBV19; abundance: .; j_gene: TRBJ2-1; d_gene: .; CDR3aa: CASSSGGYYNEQFF; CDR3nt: TGTGCCAGTAGTAGCGGGGGCTACTACAATGAGCAGTTCTTC
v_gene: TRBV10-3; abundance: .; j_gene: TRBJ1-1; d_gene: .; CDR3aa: CAISESGSGAEAFF; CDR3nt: TGTGCCATCAGTGAGTCGGGCTCAGGGGCTGAAGCTTTCTTT
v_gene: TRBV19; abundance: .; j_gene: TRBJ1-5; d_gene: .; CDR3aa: CASLPGPYNQPQHF; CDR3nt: TGTGCCAGCCTACCGGGACCGTACAATCAGCCCCAGCATTTT
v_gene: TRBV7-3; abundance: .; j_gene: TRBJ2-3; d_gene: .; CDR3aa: CASSLMASDTQYF; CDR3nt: TGTGCCAGCAGCTTAATGGCGTCAGATACGCAGTATTTT
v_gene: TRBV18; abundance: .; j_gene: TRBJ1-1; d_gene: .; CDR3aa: CASSPRGGSHTEAFF; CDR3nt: TGTGCCAGCTCACCACGGGGGGGATCCCACACTGAAGCTTTCTTT
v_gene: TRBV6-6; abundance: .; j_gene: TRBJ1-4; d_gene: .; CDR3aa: CASSIQGREKLFF; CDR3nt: TGTGCCAGCAGTATCCAGGGGCGTGAAAAACTGTTTTTT
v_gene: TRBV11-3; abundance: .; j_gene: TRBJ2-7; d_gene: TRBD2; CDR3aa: CASSFRLAADEQYF; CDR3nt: TGTGCCAGCAGCTTTCGACTAGCGGCCGACGAGCAGTACTTC
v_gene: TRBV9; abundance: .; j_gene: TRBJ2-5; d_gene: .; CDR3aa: CASSVGTGGTQYF; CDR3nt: TGTGCCAGCAGCGTAGGCACCGGGGGGACCCAGTACTTC
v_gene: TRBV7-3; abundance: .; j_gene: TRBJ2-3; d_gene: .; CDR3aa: CASSLDSGGTDTQYF; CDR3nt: TGTGCCAGCAGCCTGGACTCTGGGGGGACAGATACGCAGTATTTT
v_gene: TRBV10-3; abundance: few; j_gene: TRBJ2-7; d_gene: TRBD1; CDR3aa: CAIRHSGQTSYEQYF; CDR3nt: TGTGCCATCAGGCATTCGGGACAGACATCCTACGAGCAGTACTTC
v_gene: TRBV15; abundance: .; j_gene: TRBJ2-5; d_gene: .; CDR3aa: CATSRDLGDQETQYF; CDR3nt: TGTGCCACCAGCAGAGATCTGGGGGACCAAGAGACCCAGTACTTC
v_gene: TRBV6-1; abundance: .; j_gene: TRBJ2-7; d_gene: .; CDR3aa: CASSAMVQGISSYEQYF; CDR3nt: TGTGCCAGCAGTGCAATGGTTCAGGGGATTTCCTCCTACGAGCAGTACTTC
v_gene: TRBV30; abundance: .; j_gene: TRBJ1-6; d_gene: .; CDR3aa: CAWKRVVSNSPLHF; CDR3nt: TGTGCCTGGAAGCGAGTTGTGAGTAATTCACCCCTCCACTTT
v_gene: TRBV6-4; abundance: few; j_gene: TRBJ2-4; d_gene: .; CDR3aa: CASSWLKNIQYF; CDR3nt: TGTGCCAGCAGTTGGCTTAAAAACATTCAGTACTTC
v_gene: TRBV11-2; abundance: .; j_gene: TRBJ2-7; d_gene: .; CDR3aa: CASSPDSGAFYEQYF; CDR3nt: TGTGCCAGCAGCCCGGACAGTGGAGCTTTCTACGAGCAGTACTTC
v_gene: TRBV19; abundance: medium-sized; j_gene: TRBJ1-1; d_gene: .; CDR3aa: CASSIPTRVRTEAFF; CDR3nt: TGTGCCAGTAGTATCCCCACGAGGGTGAGAACTGAAGCTTTCTTT
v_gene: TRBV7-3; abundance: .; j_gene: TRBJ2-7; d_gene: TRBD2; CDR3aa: CASSISGRAGEQYF; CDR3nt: TGTGCCAGCAGCATTAGCGGGAGGGCCGGAGAGCAGTACTTC
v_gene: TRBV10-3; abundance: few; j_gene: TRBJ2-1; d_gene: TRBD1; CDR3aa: CASGTDYNEQFF; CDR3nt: TGTGCCTCAGGGACAGATTACAATGAGCAGTTCTTC
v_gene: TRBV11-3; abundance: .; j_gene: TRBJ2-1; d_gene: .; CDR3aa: CASSLGSNEQFF; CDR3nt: TGTGCCAGCAGCTTAGGGAGCAATGAGCAGTTCTTC
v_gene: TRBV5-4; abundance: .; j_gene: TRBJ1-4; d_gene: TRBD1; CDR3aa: CASSLGGQLEKLFF; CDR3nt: TGTGCCAGCAGCTTGGGGGGACAGTTGGAAAAACTGTTTTTT
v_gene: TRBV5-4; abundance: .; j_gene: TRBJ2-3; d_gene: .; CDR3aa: CASSLGARGSTDTQYF; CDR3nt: TGTGCCAGCAGCTTAGGGGCGAGGGGTAGCACAGATACGCAGTATTTT
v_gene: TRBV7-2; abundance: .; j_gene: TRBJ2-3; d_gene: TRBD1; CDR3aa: CASSLMDRVTDTQYF; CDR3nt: TGTGCCAGCAGCTTGATGGACAGGGTCACAGATACGCAGTATTTT
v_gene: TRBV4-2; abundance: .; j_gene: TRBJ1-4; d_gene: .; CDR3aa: CASTSGRGGEKLFF; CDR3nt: TGTGCCAGCACAAGTGGGAGGGGAGGAGAAAAACTGTTTTTT
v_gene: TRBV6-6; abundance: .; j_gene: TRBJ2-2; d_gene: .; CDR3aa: CASSRNTGELFF; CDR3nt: TGTGCCAGCAGCAGGAACACCGGGGAGCTGTTTTTT
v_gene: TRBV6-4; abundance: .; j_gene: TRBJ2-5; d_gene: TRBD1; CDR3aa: CASSPGTEETQYF; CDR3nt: TGTGCCAGCAGTCCCGGGACAGAGGAGACCCAGTACTTC
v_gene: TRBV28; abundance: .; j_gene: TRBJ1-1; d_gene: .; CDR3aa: CASSPEGPNTEAFF; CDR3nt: TGTGCCAGCAGCCCAGAGGGTCCTAACACTGAAGCTTTCTTT
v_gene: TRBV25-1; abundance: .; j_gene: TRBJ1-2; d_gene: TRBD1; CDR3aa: CASSEGQGTYGYTF; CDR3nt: TGTGCCAGCAGTGAGGGACAGGGGACCTATGGCTACACCTTC
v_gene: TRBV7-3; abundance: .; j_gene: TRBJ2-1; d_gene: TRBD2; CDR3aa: CASSLSSGRVDEQFF; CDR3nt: TGTGCCAGCAGCTTAAGTAGCGGGAGGGTTGATGAGCAGTTCTTC
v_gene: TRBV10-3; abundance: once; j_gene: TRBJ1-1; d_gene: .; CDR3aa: CASLRDTSTEAFF; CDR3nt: TGTGCCTCGCTCCGGGACACGAGCACTGAAGCTTTCTTT
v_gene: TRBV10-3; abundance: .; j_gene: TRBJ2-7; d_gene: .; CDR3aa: CAVQPGQIYEQYF; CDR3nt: TGTGCCGTCCAACCTGGACAGATCTACGAGCAGTACTTC
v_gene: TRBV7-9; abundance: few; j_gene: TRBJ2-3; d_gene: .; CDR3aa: CASSPRGPDTQYF; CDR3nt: TGTGCCAGCAGTCCAAGGGGTCCAGATACGCAGTATTTT
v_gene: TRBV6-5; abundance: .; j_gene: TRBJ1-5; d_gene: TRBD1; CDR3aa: CASSPTGHGNQPQHF; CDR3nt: TGTGCCAGCAGCCCGACAGGGCACGGCAATCAGCCCCAGCATTTT
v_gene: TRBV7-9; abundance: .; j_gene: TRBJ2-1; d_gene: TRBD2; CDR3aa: CASSAVGRGEQFF; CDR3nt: TGTGCCAGCAGCGCAGTAGGGAGGGGCGAGCAGTTCTTC
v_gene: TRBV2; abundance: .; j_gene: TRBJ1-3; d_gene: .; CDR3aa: CAIARLLRRSGNTIYF; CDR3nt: TGTGCCATCGCAAGGTTATTGAGGCGCTCTGGAAACACCATATATTTT
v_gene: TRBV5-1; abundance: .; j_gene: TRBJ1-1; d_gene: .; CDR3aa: CASSPTGITEAFF; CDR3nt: TGCGCCAGCAGCCCAACAGGGATCACTGAAGCTTTCTTT
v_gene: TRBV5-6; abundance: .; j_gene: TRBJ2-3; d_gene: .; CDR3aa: CASSLDFPGQSPDTQYF; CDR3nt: TGTGCCAGCAGCTTGGATTTTCCGGGCCAATCCCCAGATACGCAGTATTTT
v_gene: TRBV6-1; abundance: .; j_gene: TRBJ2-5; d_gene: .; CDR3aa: CASSERGVGETQYF; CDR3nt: TGTGCCAGCAGTGAACGCGGGGTTGGGGAGACCCAGTACTTC
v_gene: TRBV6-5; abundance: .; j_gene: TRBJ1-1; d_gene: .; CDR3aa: CASSANGPHTEAFF; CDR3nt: TGTGCCAGCAGTGCCAATGGGCCTCACACTGAAGCTTTCTTT
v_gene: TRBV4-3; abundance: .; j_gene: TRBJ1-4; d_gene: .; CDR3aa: CASSQDPADLNEKLFF; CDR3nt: TGCGCCAGCAGCCAAGATCCGGCAGACCTTAATGAAAAACTGTTTTTT
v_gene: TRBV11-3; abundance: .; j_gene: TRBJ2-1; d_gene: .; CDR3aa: CASSLGGTSYNEQFF; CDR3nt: TGTGCCAGCAGCTTAGGGGGGACCTCCTACAATGAGCAGTTCTTC
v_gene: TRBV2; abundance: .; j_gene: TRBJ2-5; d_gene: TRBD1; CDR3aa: CASNRQGPPETQYF; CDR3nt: TGTGCCAGCAACAGACAGGGGCCACCAGAGACCCAGTACTTC
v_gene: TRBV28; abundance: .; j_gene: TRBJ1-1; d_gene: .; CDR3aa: CASSFNRAPRTSEAFF; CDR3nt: TGTGCCAGCAGTTTTAATAGGGCACCACGAACAAGTGAAGCTTTCTTT
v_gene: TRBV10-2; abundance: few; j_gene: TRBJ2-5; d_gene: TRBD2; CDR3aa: CASSESRLAGGETQYF; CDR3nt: TGCGCCAGCAGTGAGTCGCGACTAGCGGGGGGGGAGACCCAGTACTTC
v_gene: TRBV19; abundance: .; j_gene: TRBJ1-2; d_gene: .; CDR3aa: CASSIQGPYGYTF; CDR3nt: TGTGCCAGTAGTATTCAGGGGCCGTATGGCTACACCTTC
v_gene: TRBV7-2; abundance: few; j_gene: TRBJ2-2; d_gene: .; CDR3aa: CASSLEVGGGGELFF; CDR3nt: TGTGCCAGCAGCTTAGAGGTGGGGGGAGGCGGGGAGCTGTTTTTT
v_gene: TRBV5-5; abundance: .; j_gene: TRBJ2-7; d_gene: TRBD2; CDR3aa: CASSSGLAGFYEQYF; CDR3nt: TGTGCCAGCAGCTCCGGACTAGCGGGTTTCTACGAGCAGTACTTC
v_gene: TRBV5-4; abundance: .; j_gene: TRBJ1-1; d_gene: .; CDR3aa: CASSLTKNTEAFF; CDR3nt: TGTGCCAGCAGCTTGACCAAGAACACTGAAGCTTTCTTT
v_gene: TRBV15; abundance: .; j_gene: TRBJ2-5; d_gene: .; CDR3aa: CATSSVGGETQYF; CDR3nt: TGTGCCACCAGCTCAGTGGGCGGGGAGACCCAGTACTTC
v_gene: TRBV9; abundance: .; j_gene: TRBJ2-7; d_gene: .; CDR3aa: CASSVEGGAAYEQYF; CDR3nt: TGTGCCAGCAGCGTAGAGGGGGGGGCTGCCTACGAGCAGTACTTC